A selection of T cell receptor beta chains follows, all from one sample in a study of blood T cells in healthy people across ages. TCRdb processed the 5' RACE reads anew with MiXCR; each CDR3 protein has one entry. The repertoire consists of more than 550,000 distinct CDR3 sequences, with 20% to 25% occurring once and the leading ten covering under 25%. Sequenced input: blood. The receptors were gathered from a man in his 70s in good health. The CDR3 runs from the conserved cysteine through the conserved F or W. The D gene is left open where the match is weak. The size entry is marked missing in some rows and otherwise reads once, few, many or a size class.

j_call v_call clone_size d_call cdr3_nt cdr3_aa
TRBJ2-5 TRBV20-1 few . TGCAGTGCTAGAGATCCTAAGGCGGGTAATCAAGAGACCCAGTACTTC CSARDPKAGNQETQYF
TRBJ1-2 TRBV12-3/TRBV12-4 . . TGTGCCAGCAGTTTGGACTTTATGGGCTACACCTTC CASSLDFMGYTF
TRBJ2-1 TRBV20-1 few TRBD2 TGCAGTGCTAGTCGCGGTAGCGGGGGGTACAATGAGCAGTTCTTC CSASRGSGGYNEQFF
TRBJ1-4 TRBV12-3/TRBV12-4 . TRBD1 TGTGCCAGCAGGCGATACGGGACAGGGTGGGATGAAAAACTGTTTTTT CASRRYGTGWDEKLFF
TRBJ2-2 TRBV12-3/TRBV12-4 few TRBD2 TGTGCCAGCAGACCGACTAGCGGGACGGACACCGGGGAGCTGTTTTTT CASRPTSGTDTGELFF
TRBJ1-5 TRBV4-1 . . TGCGCCAGCAGCCAAGATGGAGGAGGGTTAAGCAATCAGCCCCAGCATTTT CASSQDGGGLSNQPQHF
TRBJ2-1 TRBV20-1 . TRBD1 TGCAGTGCCCTGACAGGGGGCTCTACGGGCAATGAGCAGTTCTTC CSALTGGSTGNEQFF
TRBJ2-5 TRBV14 . TRBD2 TGTGCCAGCAGCCAGGGGGGGATACAAGAGACCCAGTACTTC CASSQGGIQETQYF
TRBJ2-5 TRBV12-3/TRBV12-4 . . TGTGCCAGCAGTCATCTAGACCAAGAGACCCAGTACTTC CASSHLDQETQYF
TRBJ2-3 TRBV20-1 . TRBD1 TGCAGTGCTAGGACAGGGGGCTATGGCACAGATACGCAGTATTTT CSARTGGYGTDTQYF
TRBJ2-2 TRBV15 . TRBD2 TGTGCCACCAGCAGAGAAGCGGGAGTCACCGGGGAGCTGTTTTTT CATSREAGVTGELFF
TRBJ2-7 TRBV12-3/TRBV12-4 . . TGTGCCAGCAGTCCGGGGGGCCTGGACGAGCAGTACTTC CASSPGGLDEQYF
TRBJ1-4 TRBV14 . . TGTGCCAGCAGCCTGAGGGCAGCTAATGAAAAACTGTTTTTT CASSLRAANEKLFF
TRBJ2-3 TRBV5-1 few . TGCGCCAGCAGAGAGTCAGATACGCAGTATTTT CASRESDTQYF
TRBJ1-2 TRBV12-3/TRBV12-4 . . TGTGCCAGCAGTCACCAGCGTACTAACTATGGCTACACCTTC CASSHQRTNYGYTF
TRBJ2-7 TRBV21-1 few . TGTGCCAGCGGAAGAGAACTGAACCGGGACGTGACCTACGAGCAGTACTTC CASGRELNRDVTYEQYF
TRBJ2-7 TRBV5-1 . . TGCGCCAGCAGCTTGGTATGGGCAGTCGAGAACGAGCAGTACTTC CASSLVWAVENEQYF
TRBJ2-1 TRBV7-2 few . TGTGCCAGCAGCCGGGGCGGGGTTAGCTCCTACAATGAGCAGTTCTTC CASSRGGVSSYNEQFF
TRBJ1-2 TRBV6-4 . . TGTGCCAGCAGTTCCGAATTGGGGTCTGGCTACACCTTC CASSSELGSGYTF
TRBJ2-1 TRBV11-3 few TRBD1 TGTGCCAGCAGCTTAAGACAGGGTAATGAGCAGTTCTTC CASSLRQGNEQFF
TRBJ1-4 TRBV21-1 few . TGTGCCGCGGGACAGCCTAATGAAAAACTGTTTTTT CAAGQPNEKLFF
TRBJ2-2 TRBV12-3/TRBV12-4 . . TGTGCCAGCAGTATGCGACAATGGGACACCGGGGAGCTGCTTTTT CASSMRQWDTGELLF
TRBJ1-2 TRBV12-3/TRBV12-4 many TRBD1 TGTGCCAGCAGTCCCTGGGACAGCTATGGCTACACCTTC CASSPWDSYGYTF
TRBJ1-2 TRBV3-1 few . TGTGCCAGCAGTAATGGACGGGGTAACTATGGCTACACCTTC CASSNGRGNYGYTF
TRBJ2-7 TRBV5-1 once . TGCGCCAGCAGAAGCCCGACAGCGTCCTCCTACGAGCAGTACTTC CASRSPTASSYEQYF
TRBJ2-5 TRBV20-1 . . TGCAGTGCTCCCACCGGGGTACAAGAGACCCAGTACTTC CSAPTGVQETQYF
TRBJ2-3 TRBV20-1 few . TGCAGTGCTAGAGGCCCTACACTAGTAACGGATACGCAGTATTTT CSARGPTLVTDTQYF
TRBJ2-5 TRBV5-1 . . TGCACCAGCAGCTTGGCTGGTGAGCAGTACTTC CTSSLAGEQYF
TRBJ1-1 TRBV5-1 . . TGCGCCAGCAGTCCGGAGTGGAGCACTGAAGCTTTCTTT CASSPEWSTEAFF
TRBJ2-2 TRBV2 . TRBD2 TGTGCCAGCAGTTCGCGGGGGGTCGACACCGGGGAGCTGCTTTTT CASSSRGVDTGELLF
TRBJ2-5 TRBV4-1 . . TGCGCCAGCAGCCAAGCACAGGGCTACAAGCAGTACTTC CASSQAQGYKQYF
TRBJ2-5 TRBV5-5 . . TGTGCCTGCAGCTTGGCCCAAGAGACCCAGTACTTC CACSLAQETQYF
TRBJ2-3 TRBV12-3/TRBV12-4 few . TGTGCCAGCAGTGGTACTGGCGGGGGCGCGCAAGGAGATACGCAGTATTTT CASSGTGGGAQGDTQYF
TRBJ2-5 TRBV24-1 . TRBD1 TGTGCCACCAGTGACGGGACAGTCTCCACCCAGTACTTC CATSDGTVSTQYF
TRBJ1-2 TRBV20-1 few . TGCAGTGCTAGAGACAGGCAACTTCGTGGCTACACCTTC CSARDRQLRGYTF
TRBJ2-7 TRBV2 . . TGTGCCAGCACAAGCGACTCCTACGAGCAGTACTTC CASTSDSYEQYF
TRBJ2-1 TRBV5-1 few . TGCGCCAGCAGCTTGGGTCAATCCAATGAGCAGTTCTTC CASSLGQSNEQFF
TRBJ2-5 TRBV12-3/TRBV12-4 . TRBD2 TGTGCCAGCAGTTCGAGCGGGAGACAAGAGACCCAGTACTTC CASSSSGRQETQYF
TRBJ2-5 TRBV10-3 few TRBD1 TGTGCCATGGGACAGGGAGTAGAGACCCAGTACTTC CAMGQGVETQYF
TRBJ2-3 TRBV6-1 . TRBD2 TGTGCCAGCAGCCCCACGGGGCGGGGGGGCTTAGATACGCAGTATTTT CASSPTGRGGLDTQYF
TRBJ2-3 TRBV28 few . TGTGCCAGCAGCTCTGGGGCCAGCACAGATACGCAGTATTTT CASSSGASTDTQYF